The rows below give T cell receptor beta chains drawn from one sample of a study of shared clonotypes between healthy human individuals. TCRdb keeps only in-frame clones here, not all; method: immunoSEQ multiplex PCR. The repertoire has 730,000 or so clones, about two thirds of them found once; the top ten carry approximately 1.8%. The sample comprised memory CD4+ T cells sorted from blood. The receptors here all came from a young woman in good health. CDR3s include the opening cysteine and the closing phenylalanine or tryptophan. D genes are given only for firm matches. The size entry is marked missing in some rows and otherwise reads once, few, many or a size class.

CDR3nt | CDR3aa | j_gene | len | v_gene | abundance | d_gene
TGTGCCAGCTCACCAGAGGGGTGGGGAACTGAAGCTTTCTTT | CASSPEGWGTEAFF | TRBJ1-1 | 14 | TRBV18 | NA | NA
TGTGCCAGCAGTTTATCCGGACAGGGGGCCTTGGAGACCCAGTACTTC | CASSLSGQGALETQYF | TRBJ2-5 | 16 | TRBV28 | NA | TRBD1
TGCGCCAGCAGCTTAACAGGGGGACTAGCGGGAGCTTACGAGCAGTACTTC | CASSLTGGLAGAYEQYF | TRBJ2-7 | 17 | TRBV5-1 | NA | TRBD2
TGTGCCAGCAGTGTAAGGAATGAAAAACTGTTTTTT | CASSVRNEKLFF | TRBJ1-4 | 12 | TRBV2 | few | NA
TGTGCCAGCAGCTTGGGACAGGGGACGGCCGAAAGACTGTTTTTT | CASSLGQGTAERLFF | TRBJ1-4 | 15 | TRBV5-4 | NA | TRBD1
TGTGCCAGTGGACTAGCGGGAGGGGAAGAGACCCAGTACTTC | CASGLAGGEETQYF | TRBJ2-5 | 14 | TRBV2 | NA | TRBD2
TGCGCCAGCAGCACCGGACAGACACAACCCTACGAGCAGTACTTC | CASSTGQTQPYEQYF | TRBJ2-7 | 15 | TRBV5-1 | few | NA
TGTGCCAGCAGTACCCAGGGCGGCGAGGATACGCAGTATTTT | CASSTQGGEDTQYF | TRBJ2-3 | 14 | TRBV2 | NA | NA
TGTGCCAGCAGCCAAGATGGGACAGGGGGCTTGAAGACTGAAGCTTTCTTT | CASSQDGTGGLKTEAFF | TRBJ1-1 | 17 | TRBV4-2 | NA | TRBD1
TGCGCCAGCAGCCACCCCCCGGGTGGCTTATACGAGCAGTACTTC | CASSHPPGGLYEQYF | TRBJ2-7 | 15 | TRBV4-1 | NA | NA
TGTGCCAGCAGCTTAGGGGACGCAGACCATCAGCCCCAGCATTTT | CASSLGDADHQPQHF | TRBJ1-5 | 15 | TRBV7-9 | NA | NA
TGTGCCAGCATTGAGTCGAAGGCAGCCGGTGGCTACACCTTC | CASIESKAAGGYTF | TRBJ1-2 | 14 | TRBV2 | NA | NA
TGTGCCAGCAGCCCCGGGGCCTACAATGAGCAGTTCTTC | CASSPGAYNEQFF | TRBJ2-1 | 13 | TRBV11-2 | NA | NA
TGCGCCAGCAGCCCACTCGACTCCTACGAGCAGTACTTC | CASSPLDSYEQYF | TRBJ2-7 | 13 | TRBV5-1 | NA | NA
TGTGCCAGCAGCTTAGCGAGGGGAGAGACCCAGTACTTC | CASSLARGETQYF | TRBJ2-5 | 13 | TRBV7-9 | NA | NA
TGTGCCAGCAGCGCCAGTACAGGTTCGGACACCGGGGAGCTGTTTTTT | CASSASTGSDTGELFF | TRBJ2-2 | 16 | TRBV9 | NA | NA
TGTGCCAGTAGTGATAGCGGGAGGGACAATGAGCAGTTCTTC | CASSDSGRDNEQFF | TRBJ2-1 | 14 | TRBV19 | NA | TRBD2
TGCGCCAGCAGCAGGGGCGATCAAGAGACCCAGTACTTC | CASSRGDQETQYF | TRBJ2-5 | 13 | TRBV5-1 | few | NA
TGTGCCAGCAGTTACTCTGAGGTTACGGAGCTGTTTTTT | CASSYSEVTELFF | TRBJ2-2 | 13 | TRBV6-5 | few | NA
TGTGCCATCAGTGAGTCAGGGGCAGTACTTCCTTACGAGCAGTACTTC | CAISESGAVLPYEQYF | TRBJ2-7 | 16 | TRBV10-3 | once | NA
TGTGCCAGCAGTTTACGGCGGGTCTACGAGCAGTACTTC | CASSLRRVYEQYF | TRBJ2-7 | 13 | TRBV6-6 | NA | NA
TGTGCCAGCAGCTTGGCAAACCGGGACAGCTATGGCTACACCTTC | CASSLANRDSYGYTF | TRBJ1-2 | 15 | TRBV5-6 | NA | TRBD1
TGTGCCAGCAGCAAACGGGCGCTTCACACCGGGGAGCTGTTTTTT | CASSKRALHTGELFF | TRBJ2-2 | 15 | TRBV21-1 | NA | NA
TGTGCCAGTAGAGAAGGACACGCCGGGGGTAATGAGCAGTTCTTC | CASREGHAGGNEQFF | TRBJ2-1 | 15 | TRBV19 | NA | NA
TGTGCCAGCTCACCAGCGAGGGGGACAGGGCAAAATCAGCCCCAGCATTTT | CASSPARGTGQNQPQHF | TRBJ1-5 | 17 | TRBV18 | NA | TRBD1
TGTGCCAGTCTCCTGGTGGGGGACACCGCCAAAACCTTC | CASLLVGDTAKTF | TRBJ1-2 | 13 | TRBV28 | NA | NA
TGTGCCAGCAGTTCCCAACGGGACAGGGGAAGCGGGGAGCTGTTTTTT | CASSSQRDRGSGELFF | TRBJ2-2 | 16 | TRBV2 | many | TRBD1
TGTGCCAGCAGCCCTACCGGGACAGGCGGAAACACCATATATTTT | CASSPTGTGGNTIYF | TRBJ1-3 | 15 | TRBV11-2 | NA | TRBD1
TGTGCCAGTAGTATTGGCGGGACGCTTTATAGCAATCAGCCCCAGCATTTT | CASSIGGTLYSNQPQHF | TRBJ1-5 | 17 | TRBV19 | NA | NA
TGTGCCAGCAGCTTTCAGGGCCAGACTCAGTACTTC | CASSFQGQTQYF | TRBJ2-7 | 12 | TRBV7-2 | NA | NA
TGTGCCAGCAGCGGATTAGGGACAAATGGGGAAAAACTGTTTTTT | CASSGLGTNGEKLFF | TRBJ1-4 | 15 | TRBV7-6 | NA | NA
TGTGCCAGCAGCTCCCAGCGGGACGGCACAGATACGCAGTATTTT | CASSSQRDGTDTQYF | TRBJ2-3 | 15 | TRBV7-2 | NA | TRBD2
TGTGCCGGGAGAACAGGGGTTGGAAACACCATATATTTT | CAGRTGVGNTIYF | TRBJ1-3 | 13 | TRBV28 | NA | TRBD1
TGTGCCAGCAGTGACACAGGGTGGGATCAGCCCCAGCATTTT | CASSDTGWDQPQHF | TRBJ1-5 | 14 | TRBV28 | NA | NA
TGTGCCAGCAGCCGTATGATGCTGGATGAGCAGTTCTTC | CASSRMMLDEQFF | TRBJ2-1 | 13 | TRBV7-3 | NA | NA
TGTGCCAGCAGCCCGCAGGGGGCCGGGGAGCTGTTTTTT | CASSPQGAGELFF | TRBJ2-2 | 13 | TRBV7-9 | NA | TRBD1
TGTGCCAGCAGCGCGACAGCCTCCTACGAGCAGTACTTC | CASSATASYEQYF | TRBJ2-7 | 13 | TRBV9 | few | NA
TGTGCCAGCAGTGAAGCGGGGACAGGCTGGGCTTTCTTT | CASSEAGTGWAFF | TRBJ1-1 | 13 | TRBV6-1 | NA | TRBD1
TGTGCCAGCTCCCCGGGACTCGACTACGAGCAGTACTTC | CASSPGLDYEQYF | TRBJ2-7 | 13 | TRBV18 | NA | NA
TGTGCCTGGAGGCGGGAGCGGTGGAGGGAGCAGTTCTTC | CAWRRERWREQFF | TRBJ2-1 | 13 | TRBV30 | few | TRBD2
TGTGCCAGCAGAAGACTGGACTCTCCCTACGAGCAGTACTTC | CASRRLDSPYEQYF | TRBJ2-7 | 14 | TRBV2 | once | NA
TGTGCCAGCAGCTCTAGCGGATTCTACGAGCAGTACTTC | CASSSSGFYEQYF | TRBJ2-7 | 13 | TRBV9 | NA | TRBD2
TGTGCCAGCAGTTTCAGCGGGATAACGGAGACCCAGTACTTC | CASSFSGITETQYF | TRBJ2-5 | 14 | TRBV28 | NA | TRBD2
TGTGCCAGCAGCTGGGGCGCGGGGACGAACACTGAAGCTTTCTTT | CASSWGAGTNTEAFF | TRBJ1-1 | 15 | TRBV7-2 | many | NA
TGTGCCAGCAGACAAGGGGGCTCTGGGGCCAACGTCCTGACTTTC | CASRQGGSGANVLTF | TRBJ2-6 | 15 | TRBV6-1 | many | NA
TGTGCCAGCAGCGTAGGTTATTTGGGACTAGCGGTGAACACCGGGGAGCTGTTTTTT | CASSVGYLGLAVNTGELFF | TRBJ2-2 | 19 | TRBV9 | few | TRBD2
TGTGCCAGTAGTGCGGGACAGGGGAACGAGCAGTACTTC | CASSAGQGNEQYF | TRBJ2-7 | 13 | TRBV19 | NA | TRBD1
TGTGCCTGGAGTGACCCAGATCAGCCCCAGCATTTT | CAWSDPDQPQHF | TRBJ1-5 | 12 | TRBV30 | few | NA
TGCGCCAGCAGTGGCGTGGACTCCTACGAGCAGTACTTC | CASSGVDSYEQYF | TRBJ2-7 | 13 | TRBV10-1 | NA | NA
TGTGCCAGCAGTGCGACCGGGACATATTACAATGAGCAGTTCTTC | CASSATGTYYNEQFF | TRBJ2-1 | 15 | TRBV28 | NA | NA
TGTGCCAGCAGCACCCGGTGTCGTCGAGAGACCCAGTACTTC | CASSTRCRRETQYF | TRBJ2-5 | 14 | TRBV12-1 | NA | NA